The entry that follows covers one T cell receptor beta chain sequence. The antigen remains unidentified. The data originate from a study of Ad26.COV2.S vaccination and SARS-CoV-2 variants. Study-level points and caveats: Vaccinees showed greater spike-specific TCR breadth than placebo recipients. The breadth of spike-specific CD8+ and CD4+ T cell responses after vaccination was reportedly substantial. Total T cell responses, in the TCR breadth and depth analyses, may have been underestimated. Recipients of vaccine and of placebo showed similar breadth of their non-spike TCR repertoires.

Losses at the gene ends were 2 bases for V and 0 bases for J; bases not matched to a gene: 11. This CDR3 is 19 amino acids long. CDR1 SGHTA and CDR2 FQGNSA come from the germline V gene. Assay: immunoSEQ multiplex PCR; the TCRdb copy retains only in-frame clones and omits some. This sample yields around 370,000 clones, of which under 95% are seen a single time; around 4% belongs to the top ten. The sequence was obtained from a human donor who had recovered from COVID-19. This sequence joins TRBV7-2 and TRBJ2-3, with 10 bases that match TRBD2. The sequencing here drew on peripheral blood, taken after recovery from COVID-19. The CDR3 here is CASSLRAGGLWSSTDTQYF. The CDR3 DNA is TGTGCCAGCAGCTTACGAGCGGGGGGGCTTTGGTCAAGCACAGATACGCAGTATTTT.